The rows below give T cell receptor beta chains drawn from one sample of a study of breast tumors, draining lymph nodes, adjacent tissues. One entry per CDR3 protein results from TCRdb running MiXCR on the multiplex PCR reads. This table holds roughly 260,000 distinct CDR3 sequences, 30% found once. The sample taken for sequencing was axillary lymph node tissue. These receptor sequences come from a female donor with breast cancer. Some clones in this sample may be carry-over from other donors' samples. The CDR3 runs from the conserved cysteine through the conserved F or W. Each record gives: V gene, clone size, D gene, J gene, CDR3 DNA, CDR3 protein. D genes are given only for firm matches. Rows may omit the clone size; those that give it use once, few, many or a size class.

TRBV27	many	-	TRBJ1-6	TGTGCCAGCAGTGCCAGACGGGCAGATAATTCACCCCTCCACTTT	CASSARRADNSPLHF
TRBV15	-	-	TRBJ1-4	TGTGCCACCAGCAGTTACTCGGGAACGGGGGATGAAAAACTGTTTTTT	CATSSYSGTGDEKLFF
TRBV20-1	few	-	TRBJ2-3	TGCAGTGCTCAAAGCGGAACAGATACGCAGTATTTT	CSAQSGTDTQYF
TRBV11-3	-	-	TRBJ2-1	TGTGCCAGCAGCTCTGGAGGGGGGCGGCCTTACAATGAGCAGTTCTTC	CASSSGGGRPYNEQFF
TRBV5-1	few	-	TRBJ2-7	TGCGCCAGCAGCTCGACGACAGTCTACGACCAGTACTTC	CASSSTTVYDQYF
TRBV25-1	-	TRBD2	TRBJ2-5	TGTGCTAAGCCATCGACTAGCGGGAGGGAGACCCAGTACTTC	CAKPSTSGRETQYF
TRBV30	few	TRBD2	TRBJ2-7	TGTGCCTGGGTCAGCGGGAGCTCCTACGAGCAGTACTTC	CAWVSGSSYEQYF
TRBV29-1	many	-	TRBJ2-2	TGCAGCGTTCCGAGGGGGAACACCGGGGAGCTGTTTTTT	CSVPRGNTGELFF
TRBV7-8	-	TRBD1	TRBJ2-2	TGTGCCAGCCTACAGGGACAGGGGAAGACCGGGGAGCTGTTTTTT	CASLQGQGKTGELFF
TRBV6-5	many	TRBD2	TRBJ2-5	TGTGCCAGCAGCCAGACAGGGATTGCTAGCGGGACTAGTGAGACCCAGTACTTC	CASSQTGIASGTSETQYF
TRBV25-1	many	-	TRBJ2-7	TGTGCCAGCAGTGGCAGTATTCCCTTGGGCTCCTACGAGCAGTACTTC	CASSGSIPLGSYEQYF
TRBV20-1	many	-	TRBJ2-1	TGCGGAGTCCCGGGAGAGTGGAATGAGCAGTTCTTC	CGVPGEWNEQFF
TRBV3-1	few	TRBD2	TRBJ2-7	TGTGCCAGCAGCCAACGGGGGAGGGAGGACGAGCAGTACTTC	CASSQRGREDEQYF
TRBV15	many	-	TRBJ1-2	TGTGCCACCAGCAGACCGCCTACGGGGTATGGCTACACCTTC	CATSRPPTGYGYTF
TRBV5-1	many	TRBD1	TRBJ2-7	TGCGCCAGCAGCTTGCAGGGGGCGGCCTACGAGCAGTACTTC	CASSLQGAAYEQYF
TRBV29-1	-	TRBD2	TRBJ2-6	TGCAGCGTTGAGGGACTAGCGGGTCCGGGGGCCAACGTCCTGACTTTC	CSVEGLAGPGANVLTF
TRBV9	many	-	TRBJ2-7	TGTGCCAGCAGCGTAGGCCAGGGCGGTTTCTACGAGCAGTACTTC	CASSVGQGGFYEQYF
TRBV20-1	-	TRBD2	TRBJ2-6	TGCAGTGCTAGAGAGGGGGGGGCTGGGGCCAACGTCCTGACTTTC	CSAREGGAGANVLTF
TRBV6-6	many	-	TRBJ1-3	TGTGCCAGCAGTTACTCCGGTTACTCTGGAAACACCATATATTTT	CASSYSGYSGNTIYF
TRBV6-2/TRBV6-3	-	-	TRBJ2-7	TGTGCCAGCAGTGCTATTCTAAGAAAGGGCCTACCCTGCGAGCAGTACTTC	CASSAILRKGLPCEQYF
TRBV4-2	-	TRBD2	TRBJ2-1	TGTGCCAGCAGCCAGGGCGTACCTGCGGGAGGGCAGTCTACGCAGTTCTTC	CASSQGVPAGGQSTQFF
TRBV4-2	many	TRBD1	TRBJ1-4	TGTGCCAGCAGCAGCAAGGGACAGGGTGAAAAACTGTTTTTT	CASSSKGQGEKLFF
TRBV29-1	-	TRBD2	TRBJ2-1	TGCAGCGAAACCGGGACTAGCTACAATGAGCAGTTCTTC	CSETGTSYNEQFF
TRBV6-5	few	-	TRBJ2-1	TGTGCCAGCAGACCCAGCCGGACCAGTTCGGGTGAGCAGTTCTTC	CASRPSRTSSGEQFF
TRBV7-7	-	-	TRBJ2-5	TGTGCTAGCAGCTTAGTGGGACGTTTATCTGGAGAGACCCAGTACTTC	CASSLVGRLSGETQYF
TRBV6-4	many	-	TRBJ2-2	TGTGCCAGCGCTACCCCCACCGGGGAGCTGTTTTTT	CASATPTGELFF
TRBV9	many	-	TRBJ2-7	TGTGCCAGCAGCGTCTCCGGGACTTCAAATTACGAGCAGTACTTC	CASSVSGTSNYEQYF
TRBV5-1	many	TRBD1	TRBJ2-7	TGCGCCAGCAGGGGGACAGGGAGTACCTACGAGCAGTACTTC	CASRGTGSTYEQYF
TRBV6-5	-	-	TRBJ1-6	TGTGCCAGCAGAGTGACTTCTGCATCTAATTCACCCCTCCACTTT	CASRVTSASNSPLHF
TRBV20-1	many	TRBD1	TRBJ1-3	TGCAGTATAACAGGGGCTGGAAACACCATATATTTT	CSITGAGNTIYF
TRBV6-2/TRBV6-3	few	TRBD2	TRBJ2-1	TGTGCCAGCAGCCACCCGGGGGGGCCCCACAATGAGCAGTTCTTC	CASSHPGGPHNEQFF
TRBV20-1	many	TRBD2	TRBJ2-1	TGCAGTGCTAACCTAGCGGGCCTCCGCAATGAGCAGTTCTTC	CSANLAGLRNEQFF
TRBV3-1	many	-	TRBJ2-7	TGTGCCAGCAGCCATCCTACGGGCTACGAGCAGTACTTC	CASSHPTGYEQYF
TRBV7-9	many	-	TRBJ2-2	TGTGCCAGCAGCTCAAACAGGGTCACCGGGGAGCTGTTTTTT	CASSSNRVTGELFF
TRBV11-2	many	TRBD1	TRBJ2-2	TGTGCCAGCAGCACTCGACAGGGCACCGGGGAGCTGTTTTTT	CASSTRQGTGELFF
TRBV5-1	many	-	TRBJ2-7	TGCGCCAGCAGGGAGGGACACTATTCCTACGAGCAGTACTTC	CASREGHYSYEQYF
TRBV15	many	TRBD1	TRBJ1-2	TGTGCCACCAGCCCTGCGACAGGGGACTACCTCGGTAGGGGCTACACCTTC	CATSPATGDYLGRGYTF
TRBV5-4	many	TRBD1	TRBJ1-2	TGTGCCAGCAGCCCGGGGGACAGGGGGCTTGGCTACACCTTC	CASSPGDRGLGYTF
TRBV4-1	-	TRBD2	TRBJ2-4	TGCGGGAGCAGCCCGCAGGAGGCTAGCGGGAGGGCCTTGGGCAAAAACATTCAGTACTTC	CGSSPQEASGRALGKNIQYF
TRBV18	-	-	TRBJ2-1	TGTGCCAGCTCACCGAGTTTGCAGGGGGGATACAATGAGCAGTCCTTC	CASSPSLQGGYNEQSF
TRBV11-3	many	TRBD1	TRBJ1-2	TGTGCCAGCAGCTACCAGACAGGGGCAGAGTATGGCTACACCTTC	CASSYQTGAEYGYTF
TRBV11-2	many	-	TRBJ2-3	TGTGCCAGCAGCTTAGGATTGCGGGATACGCAGTATTTT	CASSLGLRDTQYF
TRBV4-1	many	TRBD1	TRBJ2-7	TGCGCCAGCAGCTCCGGGACAGGGGGTCGCGAGCAGTACTTC	CASSSGTGGREQYF
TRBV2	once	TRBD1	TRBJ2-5	TGTGCCAGCAGCGGCGACAGGGCGGAGACCCAGTACTTC	CASSGDRAETQYF
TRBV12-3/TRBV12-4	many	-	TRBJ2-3	TGTGCCAGCAGTCCCTATTTAGATACGCAGTATTTT	CASSPYLDTQYF
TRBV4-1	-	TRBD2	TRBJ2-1	TGCGCCAGCAGCCAAGATCCCTCCCTAGCGGACTCCTACAATGAGCAGTTCTTC	CASSQDPSLADSYNEQFF
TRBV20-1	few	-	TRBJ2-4	TGCAGTGCTGCCGAAACAGGGTGGCAAACCATTCAGTACTTC	CSAAETGWQTIQYF
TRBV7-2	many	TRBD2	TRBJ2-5	TGTGCCAGCAGCTTATCGGGGGGGCATTCTGAAGAGACCCAGTACTTC	CASSLSGGHSEETQYF
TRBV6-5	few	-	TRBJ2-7	TGTGCCAGCAGTTATTTTCCGGGAGTCCATTACGAGCAGTACTTC	CASSYFPGVHYEQYF
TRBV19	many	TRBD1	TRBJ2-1	TGTGCCAGTAACCGACAGGGGCTCTATGAGCAGTTCTTC	CASNRQGLYEQFF
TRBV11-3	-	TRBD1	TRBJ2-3	TGTGCCAGCAGCTTGCAAACCGGGACAGAATACAATGAGCAGTATTTT	CASSLQTGTEYNEQYF
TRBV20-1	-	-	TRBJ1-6	TGCAGTGCTAGTTCTACCTATGATTCACCCCTCTACTTT	CSASSTYDSPLYF
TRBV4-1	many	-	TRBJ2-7	TGCGCCAGCAGCTACCGGGACCGAGCCTACGAGCAGTACTTC	CASSYRDRAYEQYF
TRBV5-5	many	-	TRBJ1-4	TGTGCCAGCAGCTTGGTGGCAGGGGTGGAAAAACTGTTTTTT	CASSLVAGVEKLFF
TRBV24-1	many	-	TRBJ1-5	TGTGCCACCAGTGATTTTCGACAGGGCAATCAGCCCCAGCATTTT	CATSDFRQGNQPQHF
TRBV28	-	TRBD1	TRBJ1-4	TGTGCCAGCAGTCAACAGGGGCCTTGGACTGTTTTTTTT	CASSQQGPWTVFF
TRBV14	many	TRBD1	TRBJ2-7	TGTGCCAGCAGCCAAAAGAGGACAGGGGGGTCGTCTGAGCAGTACTTC	CASSQKRTGGSSEQYF
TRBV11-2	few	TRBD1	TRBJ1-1	TGTGCCATCCTAGGGGGCATGAACACTGAAGCTTTCTTT	CAILGGMNTEAFF
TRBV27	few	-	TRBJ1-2	TGTGCCAGCAGTCCTCAGGGAGTCGCCTATGGCTACACCTTC	CASSPQGVAYGYTF
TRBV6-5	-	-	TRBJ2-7	TGTGCCAGCAGTCATAGCGGTGGGGAGCAGTACTTC	CASSHSGGEQYF